This is a list of T cell receptor beta chains from one sample in a study of T cell repertoires in cytomegalovirus infection. TCRdb called the reads again in MiXCR, with one record for every CDR3 protein. The sample shows about 890,000 distinct CDR3 sequences, about a third of them seen only once. No antigen is known for these receptors. The sample was cultured CD8+ T cells from PBMCs, taken from culture after CMV antigen stimulation. Every receptor here comes from a human donor in good health (CMV status not recorded). Some clones in this sample may be carry-over from other donors' samples. Both conserved end residues are part of each CDR3. A D gene is named only where the DNA matches it firmly. Part of the rows lack a size; the others show once, few, many or a class for expanded clones.

V gene	clone size	J gene	D gene	CDR3 DNA	CDR3 protein
TRBV27	NA	TRBJ1-6	NA	TGTGCCAGCAGTTTTGGAGGGGTTTCACCCCTCCACTTT	CASSFGGVSPLHF
TRBV7-6	few	TRBJ2-6	NA	TGTGCCAGCAGCTTCGACAGGCGTAGCTCTGGGGCCAACGTCCTGACTTTC	CASSFDRRSSGANVLTF
TRBV6-2/TRBV6-3	NA	TRBJ1-1	NA	TGTGCCAGCAGTCCCCGGCCAGCCTGGAACACTGAAGCTTTCTTT	CASSPRPAWNTEAFF
TRBV9	NA	TRBJ2-1	NA	TGTGCCAGCAGCGGTCACTTGACAGGCAGCTCCTACAATGAGCAGTTCTTC	CASSGHLTGSSYNEQFF
TRBV25-1	few	TRBJ1-2	NA	TGTGCCAGCAGTGACAGGGTGGGCGGCTACACCTTC	CASSDRVGGYTF
TRBV7-9	NA	TRBJ2-5	NA	TGTGCCAGCAGCCGGCCGTGGGACCAAGAGACCCAGTACTTC	CASSRPWDQETQYF
TRBV20-1	NA	TRBJ2-1	NA	TGCAGTGCTAGTAAAGTGGATGAGCAGTTCTTC	CSASKVDEQFF
TRBV7-9	many	TRBJ2-1	TRBD2	TGTGCCACCGCGACTAGCGGGGGGGCCCCTGGGAATGAGCAGTTCTTC	CATATSGGAPGNEQFF
TRBV7-6	few	TRBJ1-2	NA	TGTGCCAGCAGTTCCGACCAATCTGCCCTAGCTAACTATGGCTACACCTTC	CASSSDQSALANYGYTF
TRBV20-1	few	TRBJ2-7	NA	TGCAGTGCTAGAGATTTTACCCACCACGAGCAGTACTTC	CSARDFTHHEQYF
TRBV27	few	TRBJ2-7	NA	TGTGCCAGCAGTTACCTAACAGGGGAGGACGAGCAGTACTTC	CASSYLTGEDEQYF
TRBV2	NA	TRBJ2-5	NA	TGTGCCAGCAGGGTTTATATTGACAGGTACCAAGAGACCCAGTACTTC	CASRVYIDRYQETQYF
TRBV27	NA	TRBJ1-4	NA	TGTGCCAGCAGTCCCCTAAGGGGGGGGGCCGGTAATGAAAAACTGTTTTTT	CASSPLRGGAGNEKLFF
TRBV28	NA	TRBJ2-1	NA	TGTGCCAGCAGTGAAAGGTGGGAGCAGTTCTTC	CASSERWEQFF
TRBV12-5	many	TRBJ1-2	NA	TGTGCTAGTGGTTTGTCTTCGGACGGACTGGTGAACTATGGCTACACCTTC	CASGLSSDGLVNYGYTF
TRBV7-2	many	TRBJ1-1	NA	TGTGCCAGCAGCTCAGGTGGGCCCACCCGGATGAACACTGAAGCTTTCTTT	CASSSGGPTRMNTEAFF
TRBV20-1	many	TRBJ2-1	NA	TGCAGTGCTAGAGATCCGGGGGATTACAATGAGCAGTTCTTC	CSARDPGDYNEQFF
TRBV24-1	NA	TRBJ2-1	NA	TGTGCCACCAGTGATCGGTGGGCCCCATACAATGAGCAGTTCTTC	CATSDRWAPYNEQFF
TRBV10-2	few	TRBJ1-2	TRBD1	TGCGCCAGCAGTGAGTGGACAGGGGAGTTTGGCTACACCTTC	CASSEWTGEFGYTF
TRBV15	NA	TRBJ1-2	TRBD1	TGTGCCACCAGCACTAACAGGGGGCTTGGCTACACCTTC	CATSTNRGLGYTF
TRBV10-3	once	TRBJ1-1	TRBD1	TGTGCCATCAGGGATACAGGGGTAAACACTGAAGCTTTCTTT	CAIRDTGVNTEAFF
TRBV7-8	few	TRBJ1-2	NA	TGTGCCAGCAGCCGCGGGTGGGATGAGGGAACTAACTATGGCTACACCTTC	CASSRGWDEGTNYGYTF
TRBV7-9	NA	TRBJ2-2	NA	TGTGCCAGCAGCTTAGTTGGCCTATCCGGGGAGCTGTTTTTT	CASSLVGLSGELFF
TRBV27	few	TRBJ1-1	NA	TGTGCCAGCAGTGGGCTAAGGACTGAAGCTTTCTTT	CASSGLRTEAFF
TRBV6-6	many	TRBJ2-3	NA	TGTGCCAGCTCTCTATTGGGGCAGCTTAGCACAGATACGCAGTATTTT	CASSLLGQLSTDTQYF
TRBV7-9	few	TRBJ1-2	TRBD1	TGTGCCAGCAGCCACGACAGGGTGGACTACACCTTC	CASSHDRVDYTF
TRBV7-6	NA	TRBJ2-2	NA	TGTGCCAGCAGCCCAAGGGGGGGGCCGAACACCGGGGAGCTGTTTTTT	CASSPRGGPNTGELFF
TRBV19	NA	TRBJ2-3	NA	TGTGCCAGTAGTATTGGGTGGGATACGCAGTATTTT	CASSIGWDTQYF
TRBV6-6	few	TRBJ1-2	NA	TGTGCCAGCAGTTACGATAGGGGCCAGAGTGGTGGCTACACCTTC	CASSYDRGQSGGYTF
TRBV12-5	few	TRBJ1-6	NA	TGTGCTAGTGGCCAAGACAGCCTGATGAGCTTTAATTCACCCCTCCACTTT	CASGQDSLMSFNSPLHF
TRBV2	NA	TRBJ1-2	NA	TGTGCCAGTCCGACCACAGGGTTCGGCTACACCTTC	CASPTTGFGYTF
TRBV6-5	NA	TRBJ2-1	TRBD1	TGTGCCAGCAGTCTCAGCCACAGGGGTGATGAGCAGTTCTTC	CASSLSHRGDEQFF
TRBV7-8	few	TRBJ1-5	TRBD1	TGTGCCAGCAGCCCAGGGGGCTGGGGGCTAGGCGGCAATCAGCCCCAGCATTTT	CASSPGGWGLGGNQPQHF
TRBV20-1	NA	TRBJ2-7	NA	TGCAGTGCTATAGAAACTAGCTACGAGCAGTACTTC	CSAIETSYEQYF
TRBV20-1	NA	TRBJ2-1	NA	TGCAGTGCTGACCAGGGGAGTGAGCAGTTCTTC	CSADQGSEQFF
TRBV7-4	few	TRBJ1-6	NA	TGTGCCAGCAGCCTGGACAACTATAATTCACCCCTCCACTTT	CASSLDNYNSPLHF
TRBV27	few	TRBJ1-1	TRBD1	TGTGCCAGCAGTTTGACTTATTGGGACAGGGGCACTGAAGCTTTCTTT	CASSLTYWDRGTEAFF
TRBV19	few	TRBJ1-2	NA	TGTGCCAGTAGCAACAGGAACCTCTATGGCTACACCTTC	CASSNRNLYGYTF
TRBV7-2	NA	TRBJ2-3	TRBD2	TGTGCCAGCAGCTTAGAAGGCGGGGGGGCGGTAGATACGCAGTATTTT	CASSLEGGGAVDTQYF
TRBV6-2/TRBV6-3	many	TRBJ1-6	NA	TGTGCCAGCAACTACCCGGCCCTTAATTCACCCCTCCACTTT	CASNYPALNSPLHF